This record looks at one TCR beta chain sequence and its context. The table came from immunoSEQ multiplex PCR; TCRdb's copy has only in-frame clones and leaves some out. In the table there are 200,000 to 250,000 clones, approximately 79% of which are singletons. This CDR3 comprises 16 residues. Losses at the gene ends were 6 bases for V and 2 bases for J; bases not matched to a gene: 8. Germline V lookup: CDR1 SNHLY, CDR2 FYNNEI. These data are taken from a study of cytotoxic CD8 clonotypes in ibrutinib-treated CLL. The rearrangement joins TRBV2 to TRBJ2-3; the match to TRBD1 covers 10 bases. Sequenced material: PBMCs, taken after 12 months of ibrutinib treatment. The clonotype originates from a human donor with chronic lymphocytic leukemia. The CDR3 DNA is TGTGCCAGCAGGGCCTGGACAGGGGGTTCCACAGATACGCAGTATTTT. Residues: CASRAWTGGSTDTQYF. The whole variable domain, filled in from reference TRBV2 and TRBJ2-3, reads EPEVTQTPSHQVTQMGQEVILRCVPISNHLYFYWYRQILGQKVEFLVSFYNNEISEKSEIFDDQFSVERPDGSNFTLKIRSTKLEDSAMYFCASRAWTGGSTDTQYFGPGTRLTVL.